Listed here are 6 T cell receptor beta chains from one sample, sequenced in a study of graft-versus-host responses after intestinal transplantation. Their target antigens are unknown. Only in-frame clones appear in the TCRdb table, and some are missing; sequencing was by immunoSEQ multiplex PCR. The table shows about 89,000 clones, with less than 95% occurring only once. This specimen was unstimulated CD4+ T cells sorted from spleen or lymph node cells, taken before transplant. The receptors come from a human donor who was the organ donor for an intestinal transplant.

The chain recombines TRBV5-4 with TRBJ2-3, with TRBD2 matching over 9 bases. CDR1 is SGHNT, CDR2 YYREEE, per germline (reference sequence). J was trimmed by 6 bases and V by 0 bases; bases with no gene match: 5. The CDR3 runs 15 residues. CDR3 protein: CASSLGGGDVDTQYF. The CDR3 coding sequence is TGTGCCAGCAGCTTGGGCGGGGGGGATGTGGATACGCAGTATTTT.

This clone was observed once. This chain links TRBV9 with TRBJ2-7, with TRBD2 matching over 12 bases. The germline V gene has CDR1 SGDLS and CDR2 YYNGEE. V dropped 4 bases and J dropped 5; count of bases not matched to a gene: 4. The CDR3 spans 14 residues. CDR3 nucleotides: TGTGCCAGCAGCTTTCGACTAGCGGGGGACGAGCAGTACTTC. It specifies CASSFRLAGDEQYF.

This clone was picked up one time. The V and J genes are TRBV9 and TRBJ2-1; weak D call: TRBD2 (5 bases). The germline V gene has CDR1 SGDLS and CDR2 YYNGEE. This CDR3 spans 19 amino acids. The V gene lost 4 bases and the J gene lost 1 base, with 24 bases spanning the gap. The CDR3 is CASSTEVGERAFSYNEQFF. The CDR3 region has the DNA TGTGCCAGCAGCACGGAAGTGGGTGAGAGGGCCTTTTCCTACAATGAGCAGTTCTTC.

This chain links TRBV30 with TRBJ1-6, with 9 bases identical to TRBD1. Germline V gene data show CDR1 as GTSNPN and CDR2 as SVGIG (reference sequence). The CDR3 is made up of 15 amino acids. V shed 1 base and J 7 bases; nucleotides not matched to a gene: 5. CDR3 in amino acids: CAWSGTGVRNSPLHF. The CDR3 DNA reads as TGTGCCTGGAGTGGGACAGGGGTTCGGAATTCACCCCTCCACTTT.

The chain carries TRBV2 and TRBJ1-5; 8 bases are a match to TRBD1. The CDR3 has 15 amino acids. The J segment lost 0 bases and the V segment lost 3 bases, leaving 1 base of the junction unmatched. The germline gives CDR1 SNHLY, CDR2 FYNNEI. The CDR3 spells CASSDRGLSNQPQHF. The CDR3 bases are TGTGCCAGCAGTGACAGGGGGCTTAGCAATCAGCCCCAGCATTTT.

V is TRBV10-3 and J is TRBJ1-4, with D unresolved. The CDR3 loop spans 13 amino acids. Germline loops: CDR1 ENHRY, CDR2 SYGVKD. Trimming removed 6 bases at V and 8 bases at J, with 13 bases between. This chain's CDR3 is CAISPDTGEKLFF. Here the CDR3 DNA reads TGTGCCATCAGCCCCGATACGGGAGAAAAACTGTTTTTT.